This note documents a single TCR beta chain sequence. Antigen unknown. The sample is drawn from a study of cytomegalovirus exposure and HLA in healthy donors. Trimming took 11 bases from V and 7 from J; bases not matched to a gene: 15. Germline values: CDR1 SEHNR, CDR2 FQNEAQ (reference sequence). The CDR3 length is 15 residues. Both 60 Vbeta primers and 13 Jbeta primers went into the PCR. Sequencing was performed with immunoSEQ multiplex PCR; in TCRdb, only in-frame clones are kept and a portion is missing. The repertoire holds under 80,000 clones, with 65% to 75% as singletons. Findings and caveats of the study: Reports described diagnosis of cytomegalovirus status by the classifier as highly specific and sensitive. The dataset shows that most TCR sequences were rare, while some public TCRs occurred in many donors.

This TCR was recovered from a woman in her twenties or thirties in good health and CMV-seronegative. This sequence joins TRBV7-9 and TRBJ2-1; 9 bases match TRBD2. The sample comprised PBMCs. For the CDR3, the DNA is TGTGCCGCTCCTCGCTTGGCGGGAGGGGGAAATGAGCAGTTCTTC. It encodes CAAPRLAGGGNEQFF.